Below are 6 T cell receptor beta chains sequenced from a single sample in a study of kidney transplant recipient with SARS-CoV-2 infection. TCRdb reprocessed the reads via MiXCR and lists one record per CDR3 protein. The table includes about 250,000 distinct CDR3 sequences, about 28% detected once. Source: a blood sample, taken at baseline and between days 110 and 120 from a kidney transplant recipient. The source is a male patient aged 25-45 years who had COVID-19 and was a kidney transplant recipient. These T cells may partly come from the graft donor.

V and J are TRBV30 and TRBJ1-4; 8 nucleotides line up with TRBD1. The CDR3 loop spans 12 amino acids. V lost 2 bases, J lost 12 bases, and 5 bases stayed unmatched. Germline V gives CDR1 GTSNPN, CDR2 SVGIG (reference sequence). CDR3: CAWSSGGPELFF. The CDR3 DNA sequence: TGTGCCTGGAGTTCAGGGGGCCCGGAACTGTTTTTT.

Ten or more counts support this clonotype. This chain joins TRBV19 and TRBJ1-5, with D possibly being TRBD1 (6 bases). The CDR3 spans 15 residues. The V end was cut by 6 bases, the J end by 0 bases, with 12 bases between. Germline-derived CDR1 and CDR2 are LNHDA and SQIVND (reference sequence). The CDR3, as DNA: TGTGCCAGTAGCCTACAGGGATATAGCAATCAGCCCCAGCATTTT. Its translation: CASSLQGYSNQPQHF.

Note on this clonotype: A much larger clone is a single base away; this may be a read error. The gene calls are TRBV5-6 and TRBJ2-1; D is unresolved. V shed 0 bases and J shed 8 bases, with 9 bases lying between them. Germline values: CDR1 SGHDT, CDR2 YYEEEE. The CDR3 contains 13 residues. CDR3 nucleotides: TGTGCCAGCAGCTTGGTACCAGCTTATGAGCAGTTCTTC. Translating gives CASSLVPAYEQFF.

This clonotype has at least ten counts. The chain employs TRBV3-1 and TRBJ2-2; D gene unclear. This CDR3 spans 18 amino acids. From germline, CDR1 is LGHDT and CDR2 YNNKEL (reference sequence). V was pared by 5 bases and J by 5 bases, with 24 bases between. The CDR3 bases are TGTGCCAGCAGCGCTGCGTCTCCCATTTCAGGCTTGACCGGGGAGCTGTTTTTT. The encoded protein is CASSAASPISGLTGELFF.

To note about this clonotype: The final CDR3 position lacks the conserved phenylalanine or tryptophan, pointing to a likely read error. This chain links TRBV12-3 or TRBV12-4 with TRBJ2-7; 7 bases agree with TRBD1. Germline trimming cut 6 bases from V and 1 base from J; bases unmatched to any gene: 6. The CDR3 totals 14 residues. The CDR3 nucleotides read TGTGCCAGCAGCGTTGGGACAGTTTCCTACGAGCAGTACTCC. Translation gives CASSVGTVSYEQYS.

This clonotype was seen a single time. A much larger clonotype is one base distant, so this may be a read error. The chain couples TRBV6-1 to TRBJ1-2; D remains unclear. The germline V gene has CDR1 MNHNS and CDR2 SASEGT. This CDR3 is built from 17 residues. The CDR3 region is CAGSVCLGGRKTYGYTF. The DNA for the CDR3 is TGTGCCGGCAGTGTTTGCTTAGGTGGGAGAAAGACCTATGGCTACACCTTC.